These T cell receptor beta chains were read from a single sample in a study of blood T cell repertoires in COVID-19. This table comes from immunoSEQ multiplex PCR, and its TCRdb copy is limited to in-frame clones, with some not included. In the table there are roughly 350,000 clones, about 85% of which are singletons. The sample taken for sequencing was peripheral blood. Source of these receptors: a woman between 18 and 29 years old with acute or convalescent COVID-19. Each CDR3 is given with its conserved first and last residue. Each record gives: CDR3 length, clone size, J gene, D gene, V gene, CDR3 DNA, CDR3 protein. D genes are given only for firm matches. Expanded clones get a size class; other rows say once, few or many, or leave the size out.

len: 17
abundance: -
j_gene: TRBJ1-1
d_gene: -
v_gene: TRBV7-8
CDR3nt: TGTGCCAGCAGCTTAGGGTTTGGGGGGGCACCGAACACTGAAGCTTTCTTT
CDR3aa: CASSLGFGGAPNTEAFF

len: 15
abundance: -
j_gene: TRBJ1-6
d_gene: -
v_gene: TRBV25-1
CDR3nt: TGTGCCAGCAGTGAATCGGAGGACAGCCCGTCACCCCTCCACTTT
CDR3aa: CASSESEDSPSPLHF

len: 15
abundance: few
j_gene: TRBJ1-4
d_gene: TRBD1
v_gene: TRBV19
CDR3nt: TGTGCCAGTAGCCGACAGGGGTGGACTAATGAAAAACTGTTTTTT
CDR3aa: CASSRQGWTNEKLFF

len: 17
abundance: -
j_gene: TRBJ2-1
d_gene: -
v_gene: TRBV9
CDR3nt: TGTGCCAGCAGCGTGAGCCCCCGGGACACGGATCACAATGAGCAGTTCTTC
CDR3aa: CASSVSPRDTDHNEQFF

len: 15
abundance: once
j_gene: TRBJ2-7
d_gene: TRBD2
v_gene: TRBV28
CDR3nt: TGTGCCAGCAGCCACGGACTAGCGGGAGGCTACGAGCAGTACTTC
CDR3aa: CASSHGLAGGYEQYF

len: 16
abundance: -
j_gene: TRBJ1-6
d_gene: -
v_gene: TRBV10-2
CDR3nt: TGCGCCAGCAGTGAGTCGTACCAGGGCATAGGTTCACCCCTCCACTTT
CDR3aa: CASSESYQGIGSPLHF

len: 14
abundance: -
j_gene: TRBJ2-3
d_gene: TRBD2
v_gene: TRBV7-2
CDR3nt: TGTGCCAGCAGCCCCCAATCGGGAGGGGATACGCAGTATTTT
CDR3aa: CASSPQSGGDTQYF

len: 12
abundance: -
j_gene: TRBJ2-3
d_gene: -
v_gene: TRBV24-1
CDR3nt: TGTGCCACCAGTGATTTTATTAATACGCAGTATTTT
CDR3aa: CATSDFINTQYF

len: 12
abundance: -
j_gene: TRBJ2-7
d_gene: -
v_gene: TRBV10-3
CDR3nt: TGTGCCTCCGGCGGCAGCTCCTACGAGCAGTACTTC
CDR3aa: CASGGSSYEQYF

len: 12
abundance: -
j_gene: TRBJ2-1
d_gene: -
v_gene: TRBV19
CDR3nt: TGTGCCAGTAGTCCATCAACATTTGAGCAGTTCTTC
CDR3aa: CASSPSTFEQFF

len: 14
abundance: -
j_gene: TRBJ2-4
d_gene: TRBD1
v_gene: TRBV5-1
CDR3nt: TGCGCCAGCAGCCGCCGACAGGGGGCAAACATTCAGTACTTC
CDR3aa: CASSRRQGANIQYF

len: 15
abundance: -
j_gene: TRBJ2-1
d_gene: TRBD1
v_gene: TRBV7-9
CDR3nt: TGTGCCAGCAGCCCGTTGGGACAGGGAACCAATGAGCAGTTCTTC
CDR3aa: CASSPLGQGTNEQFF

len: 14
abundance: -
j_gene: TRBJ1-1
d_gene: TRBD1
v_gene: TRBV6-5
CDR3nt: TGTGCCAGCAGGAGGGACAGGGCGGACACTGAAGCTTTCTTT
CDR3aa: CASRRDRADTEAFF

len: 13
abundance: once
j_gene: TRBJ1-2
d_gene: -
v_gene: TRBV6-2/TRBV6-3
CDR3nt: TGTGCCAGCAGTTACTCGAGTGGTAATGGCTACACCTTC
CDR3aa: CASSYSSGNGYTF

len: 14
abundance: -
j_gene: TRBJ2-7
d_gene: -
v_gene: TRBV7-8
CDR3nt: TGTGCCAGCAGCTTAGGCGGGACGGGTTACGAGCAGTACTTC
CDR3aa: CASSLGGTGYEQYF

len: 12
abundance: few
j_gene: TRBJ1-1
d_gene: -
v_gene: TRBV19
CDR3nt: TGTGCCAGTAGTACAGGGAACACTGAAGCTTTCTTT
CDR3aa: CASSTGNTEAFF

len: 15
abundance: -
j_gene: TRBJ2-1
d_gene: TRBD2
v_gene: TRBV11-3
CDR3nt: TGTGCCAGCAGCTTAGGGCTAGCGGGCTACAATGAGCAGTTCTTC
CDR3aa: CASSLGLAGYNEQFF

len: 15
abundance: -
j_gene: TRBJ2-4
d_gene: TRBD2
v_gene: TRBV6-2/TRBV6-3
CDR3nt: TGTGCCAGCAGTTACCCAGCGGGAGGGGAGAACATTCAGTACTTC
CDR3aa: CASSYPAGGENIQYF

len: 14
abundance: once
j_gene: TRBJ1-1
d_gene: -
v_gene: TRBV19
CDR3nt: TGTGCCAGTACCCCATGGGGGGTTAAGCATGAAGCTTTCTTT
CDR3aa: CASTPWGVKHEAFF

len: 16
abundance: -
j_gene: TRBJ2-5
d_gene: TRBD2
v_gene: TRBV11-3
CDR3nt: TGTGCCAGCAGCGCTAGAGGGGCGGGAGTCGGGGAGACCCAGTACTTC
CDR3aa: CASSARGAGVGETQYF

len: 11
abundance: -
j_gene: TRBJ1-4
d_gene: -
v_gene: TRBV5-8
CDR3nt: TGTGCCAGCAGCCAGAATGAAAAACTGTTTTTT
CDR3aa: CASSQNEKLFF

len: 14
abundance: -
j_gene: TRBJ2-7
d_gene: TRBD1
v_gene: TRBV7-8
CDR3nt: TGTGCCAGCAGCTTGGGACAGGGGAATTTCGAGCAGTACTTC
CDR3aa: CASSLGQGNFEQYF

len: 15
abundance: once
j_gene: TRBJ2-7
d_gene: -
v_gene: TRBV5-1
CDR3nt: TGCGCCAGCAGCCCTATCCGGGACAACTCCTACGAGCAGTACTTC
CDR3aa: CASSPIRDNSYEQYF

len: 14
abundance: once
j_gene: TRBJ2-5
d_gene: -
v_gene: TRBV12-5
CDR3nt: TGTGCTAGTGGTTTTTTGGGGGCGCGAGAGACCCAGTACTTC
CDR3aa: CASGFLGARETQYF

len: 13
abundance: -
j_gene: TRBJ2-3
d_gene: -
v_gene: TRBV10-3
CDR3nt: TGTGCCATCAGTGAGGGGGGGATTGGAACGCAGTATTTT
CDR3aa: CAISEGGIGTQYF

len: 15
abundance: -
j_gene: TRBJ2-7
d_gene: TRBD2
v_gene: TRBV7-9
CDR3nt: TGTGCCAGCAGCTCCTGGGGGGGAATCGCCTACGAGCAGTACTTC
CDR3aa: CASSSWGGIAYEQYF

len: 15
abundance: -
j_gene: TRBJ2-5
d_gene: TRBD1
v_gene: TRBV5-1
CDR3nt: TGCGCCACAGCACCCGGGACAGGGCATTCGGAGACCCAGTACTTC
CDR3aa: CATAPGTGHSETQYF